This T cell receptor beta chain stems from a study of blood T cell repertoires in COVID-19 (dated by TCRdb to about 2020). With regard to the full study: The collaborator samples originated in the United States, Italy and Spain and spanned the acute and convalescent phases of COVID-19. The repertoires were made available in a free public database intended to serve as a resource for research on the immune response to SARS-CoV-2. HLA class I and class II types, where available, came from metadata supplied by the sample provider rather than from assay-based typing. Deeply sampled blood TCRbeta repertoires from subjects exposed to, actively infected with, or recovered from COVID-19 were included in the dataset. The material from the prospective study consisted of cDNA or gDNA derived from T cells, B-cell-depleted T cells, or PBMCs. A de-identified subject ID, COVID-19 status, age in years and sex were almost always included in the sample metadata. The samples were drawn from two sources: the first 160 participants of the ongoing ImmuneRACE study, and 1,254 subjects contributed by 6 global collaborators. Study-wide findings and limitations: The amount of clinical and demographic metadata varied by source and participant and was provided uncurated.

TCRbeta CDR3 regions were amplified from genomic DNA by means of the immunoSEQ Assay, a bias-controlled multiplex PCR. Per the source publication's procedure: Within the assay, amplification of reference gene primers was used to estimate how many nucleated cells each sample contained. Sequence reads were collapsed and filtered to measure the absolute abundance of every unique TCRbeta CDR3 rearrangement. Productive Simpson clonality was computed per sample as the square root of Simpson's diversity index over productive rearrangements. The clones in this table, taken by TCRdb from immuneACCESS, are in-frame only. Not every clone is retained; where verified, under half of the shortfall comes from an unresolved V gene, and the cause of the rest is unknown. That table gives V, J and clone size, and the DNA gave D and trimming. The sample records roughly 200,000 clones, about 87% of which are singletons. The ten most abundant clones make up around 2.7% of the sample.

In the prospective study, participants were roughly 18 to 100 years old, resided in fewer than 25 geographic areas of the United States, and were enrolled through a virtual design. To assign participants to cohorts, the prospective study relied on clinical history that participants themselves reported in a screening survey and a study questionnaire. Recovered participants in ImmuneRACE Cohort 3 were defined as having two consecutive negative NP/OP PCR tests, clearance from a healthcare professional, or resolution of symptoms. Mobile phlebotomists in the prospective study collected whole blood, serum and a nasopharyngeal or oropharyngeal swab from every participant. Additional blood draws and questionnaires over an approximately two-month period could optionally be provided by prospective study participants. Before DNA extraction, prospective study blood samples were shipped either frozen or at room temperature.

In the case of this clone: Its binding antigen is unknown. Per-base qualities were not stored, and no clone one base away is much larger.

V is pared back by 6 bases and J by 3 bases, with 11 bases lying between the germline termini. Via the germline V gene, CDR1 is MNHEY and CDR2 SVGAGI. Its CDR3 holds 14 amino acids, cysteine through phenylalanine. The DNA shown is the 42-base CDR3, in frame from base 1. The clonotype comes from a woman aged 30 to 39 who had recovered from COVID-19. What was sequenced was PBMCs or T cells enriched from blood (not recorded which). The V and J genes are TRBV6-5 and TRBJ2-2; the D gene is possibly TRBD2, with 6 bases matching. The CDR3 reads CASRPGAYTGELFF. The base sequence is TGTGCCAGCAGACCGGGAGCCTACACCGGGGAGCTGTTTTTT.